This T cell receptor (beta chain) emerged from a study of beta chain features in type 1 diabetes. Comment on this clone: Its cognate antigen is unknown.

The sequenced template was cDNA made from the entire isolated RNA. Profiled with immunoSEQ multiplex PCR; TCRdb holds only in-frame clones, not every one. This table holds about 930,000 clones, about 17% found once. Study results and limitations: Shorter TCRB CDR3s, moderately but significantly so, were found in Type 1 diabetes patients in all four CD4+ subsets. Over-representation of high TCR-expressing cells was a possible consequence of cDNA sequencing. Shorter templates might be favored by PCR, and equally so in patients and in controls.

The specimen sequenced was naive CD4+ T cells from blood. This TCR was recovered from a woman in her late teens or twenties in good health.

The chain's CDR3 is CASSKAGGPGEQFF. The DNA of the CDR3 is TGCGCCAGCAGTAAAGCGGGAGGGCCGGGTGAGCAGTTCTTC. The chain uses TRBV10-2 and TRBJ2-1, with 10 bases that match TRBD2. This CDR3 has 14 amino acids. J gave up 9 bases and V 5 bases, and 7 bases lay outside the gene matches. CDR1 WSHSY and CDR2 SAAADI come from the germline V gene.